These 9 T cell receptor beta chains were sequenced from one sample in a study of response to subunit inactivated influenza vaccine. TCRdb re-analysed the RT-PCR reads in MiXCR, keeping a single row per CDR3 protein. The data show hundreds of thousands of distinct CDR3 sequences, with around 25% seen just once and less than 2.5% held by the top ten. The sequencing here drew on CD4+ T cells sorted from PBMCs, taken around 5 days after vaccination. The receptors here all came from a man between 50 and 59 years old who received an inactivated influenza vaccine.

This clonotype has only a few counts. The CDR3: CASSYSWDLDGDTQYF. The DNA for the CDR3 is TGTGCCAGCAGTTACTCGTGGGACTTAGATGGTGATACGCAGTATTTT. V is TRBV6-5 and J is TRBJ2-3; tentatively, D is TRBD2 (6 bases). V lost 0 bases to trimming and J lost 6 bases, with 16 bases between them. The V gene's germline CDR1 is MNHEY and CDR2 SVGAGI. CDR3 length: 16 amino acids.

This clonotype has just a few counts. This chain uses TRBV6-6 with TRBJ2-3; 7 bases fit TRBD2. Per germline, CDR1 MNHNY and CDR2 SVGAGI (reference sequence). J lost 6 bases, V lost 6 bases, and 6 bases had no gene match. The CDR3 extends over 13 amino acids. The CDR3 here is CASSSRGVDTQYF. Written as DNA, the CDR3 is TGTGCCAGCAGCAGCCGGGGGGTCGATACGCAGTATTTT.

The chain uses TRBV30 and TRBJ1-2; no clear D gene. Trimming pared 1 base from V and 4 bases from J, leaving 7 bases between. The CDR3 is 12 amino acids. The germline V gene has CDR1 GTSNPN and CDR2 SVGIG (reference sequence). The CDR3 loop is CAWSEGIYGYTF. The CDR3 DNA is TGTGCCTGGAGTGAGGGAATCTATGGCTACACCTTC.

This chain links TRBV4-1 with TRBJ2-7; 9 bases are shared with TRBD1. The J segment lost 5 bases and the V segment lost 2 bases, leaving 7 bases of the junction unmatched. The CDR3 loop spans 15 amino acids. Germline V gives CDR1 MGHRA, CDR2 YSYEKL. The CDR3 DNA reads TGCGCCAGCAGCCAACGGACAGGGGAACGAAACGAGCAGTACTTC. It translates to CASSQRTGERNEQYF.

The rearrangement joins TRBV20-1 to TRBJ2-3, with 10 bases lining up with TRBD2. Losses at the gene ends were 3 bases for V and 4 bases for J; bases not matched to a gene: 7. The germline V gene encodes CDR1 DFQATT and CDR2 SNEGSKA (reference sequence). The CDR3 has 15 amino acids. CDR3 region: CSASGAGGLPDTQYF. CDR3 sequence (DNA): TGCAGTGCTAGCGGAGCGGGAGGGCTCCCAGATACGCAGTATTTT.

This clonotype was detected only a few times. The gene calls are TRBV29-1 and TRBJ2-4; the D gene is possibly TRBD1 (6 bases). Germline V gene data show CDR1 as SQVTM and CDR2 as ANQGSEA. V was trimmed by 1 base and J by 0 bases, leaving 7 bases between them. The CDR3 covers 14 residues. CDR3 DNA: TGCAGCGTTGAAGGCAGGGGAGCCAAAAACATTCAGTACTTC. It codes for CSVEGRGAKNIQYF.

The chain is built from TRBV5-1 and TRBJ2-3; D not resolved. V was pared by 2 bases and J by 2 bases, with 6 bases between. Germline assignment: CDR1 SGHRS and CDR2 YFSETQ. CDR3 size: 13 residues. The CDR3 is CASSFQSTDTQYF. Written as DNA, the CDR3 is TGCGCCAGCAGCTTCCAGTCCACAGATACGCAGTATTTT.

Here the CDR3 reads CASSLMTSGQETQYF. In nucleotides, the CDR3 is TGTGCCAGCAGCTTGATGACTAGCGGCCAAGAGACCCAGTACTTC. The gene calls are TRBV5-4 and TRBJ2-5; 9 bases line up with TRBD2. CDR3 length: 15 residues. CDR1 is SGHNT, CDR2 YYREEE, per germline (reference sequence). The trim removed 1 base at V and 1 base at J, leaving 2 bases unmatched.

The sample holds a few counts of this clonotype. The V and J genes are TRBV5-1 and TRBJ2-5; TRBD2 matches 10 bases. The CDR3 is 17 amino acids. V shed 0 bases, J shed 3 bases, and the junction held 8 bases outside the gene matches. Germline values: CDR1 SGHRS, CDR2 YFSETQ. Here the CDR3 reads CASSLGTSGRGEETQYF. CDR3 sequence (DNA): TGCGCCAGCAGCTTGGGGACTAGCGGAAGGGGGGAAGAGACCCAGTACTTC.